The 5 T cell receptor beta chains listed next were all sequenced from one sample in a study of blood T cell repertoires in COVID-19. This table comes from immunoSEQ multiplex PCR, and its TCRdb copy is limited to in-frame clones, with some not included. Among approximately 230,000 clones listed, roughly 87% were seen once. Material for sequencing was peripheral blood. The receptors shown here come from a man younger than 30 with active or convalescent COVID-19.

The chain recombines TRBV2 with TRBJ1-1; D unresolved. Deletions cut 3 bases from V and 0 bases from J, with 11 bases between. This CDR3 has 15 amino acids. Germline loops: CDR1 SNHLY, CDR2 FYNNEI. Here the CDR3 DNA reads TGTGCCAGCAGTGAGGCTTTCGGGTTGAACACTGAAGCTTTCTTT. The encoded protein is CASSEAFGLNTEAFF. The variable domain in full, with the rest retrieved from reference TRBV2 and TRBJ1-1, is EPEVTQTPSHQVTQMGQEVILRCVPISNHLYFYWYRQILGQKVEFLVSFYNNEISEKSEIFDDQFSVERPDGSNFTLKIRSTKLEDSAMYFCASSEAFGLNTEAFFGQGTRLTVV.

The CDR3 DNA reads as TGTGCCAGCAGCTGGGGGACAGGGAACACTGAAGCTTTCTTT. Translating gives CASSWGTGNTEAFF. The chain carries TRBV5-8 and TRBJ1-1, with 8 bases aligning to TRBD1. V shed 3 bases, J shed 1 base, and the junction held 2 bases outside the gene matches. Germline CDR1 SGHTS, CDR2 YDEGEE. This CDR3 has 14 amino acids.

V gene TRBV6-1 combines with J gene TRBJ2-3, with 7 bases matching TRBD1. After removal of 10 bases from V and 3 bases from J, the junction contained 7 bases not matched to a gene. The CDR3 sequence is 13 residues long. Germline lookup yields CDR1 MNHNS and CDR2 SASEGT. The chain's CDR3 is CATFRGSTDTQYF. DNA of the CDR3: TGTGCCACCTTCAGGGGGTCGACAGATACGCAGTATTTT.

V is TRBV7-9 and J is TRBJ1-2, with D possibly matching TRBD1 (6 bases). V lost 5 bases to trimming and J lost 0 bases, with 22 bases between them. CDR3 length: 18 residues. Germline V gives CDR1 SEHNR, CDR2 FQNEAQ (reference sequence). For the CDR3, the DNA is TGTGCCAGCAGCCCACCACTTCGGGGACAAGAAGCTAACTATGGCTACACCTTC. Its protein is CASSPPLRGQEANYGYTF.

V gene TRBV6-5 combines with J gene TRBJ2-5; 8 bases fit TRBD2. V was pared by 4 bases and J by 2 bases, with 6 bases of the junction left unmatched. Per germline, CDR1 MNHEY and CDR2 SVGAGI. This CDR3 comprises 15 residues. The CDR3 loop reads CASSLLAEHQETQYF. Written as DNA, the CDR3 is TGTGCCAGCAGTTTACTAGCGGAGCATCAAGAGACCCAGTACTTC.